This TCR beta chain was recorded in a study of blood T cell repertoires in COVID-19. Study in general: Samples came from the United States, Italy and Spain, spanning acute and convalescent COVID-19.

Participant-given clinical history determined each cohort assignment. Those designated as exposed participants met a COVID-19 case within 2 weeks before study entry. In the source study's methods: Amplification of reference gene primers provided the estimated nucleated cell counts. The table came from immunoSEQ multiplex PCR; TCRdb's copy has only in-frame clones and leaves some out. V and J calls and clone size are those listed in that table; D and trimming were worked out from the DNA. The sample gives roughly 250,000 clones, 80% to 90% of which show up once; around 0.8% is in the top ten. Germline assignment: CDR1 SGHRS and CDR2 YFSETQ. This CDR3 is built from 15 residues. V lost 4 bases, J lost 8 bases, and 19 bases lay in between.

The rearrangement links TRBV5-1 to TRBJ2-1, with D perhaps matching TRBD2 (5 bases). The clonotype originates from a middle-aged man who had been exposed to COVID-19. Sequenced: PBMCs or T cells enriched from blood (not recorded which). The CDR3 is CASSSGPIPSDEQFF. The CDR3, as DNA: TGCGCCAGCAGCAGCGGACCCATCCCGAGCGATGAGCAGTTCTTC. The full variable domain, with the rest looked up from reference TRBV5-1 and TRBJ2-1, is KAGVTQTPRYLIKTRGQQVTLSCSPISGHRSVSWYQQTPGQGLQFLFEYFSETQRNKGNFPGRFSGRQFSNSRSEMNVSTLELGDSALYLCASSSGPIPSDEQFFGPGTRLTVL.